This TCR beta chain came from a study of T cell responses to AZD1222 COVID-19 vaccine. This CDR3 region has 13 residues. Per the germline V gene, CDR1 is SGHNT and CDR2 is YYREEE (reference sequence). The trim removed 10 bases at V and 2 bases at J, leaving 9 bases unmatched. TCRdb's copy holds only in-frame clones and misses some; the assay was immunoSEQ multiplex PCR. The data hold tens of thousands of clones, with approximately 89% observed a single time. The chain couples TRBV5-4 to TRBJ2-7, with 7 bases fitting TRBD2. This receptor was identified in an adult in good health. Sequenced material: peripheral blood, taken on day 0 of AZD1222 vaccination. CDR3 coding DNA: TGTGCCGATTCTAGCGGTCCTGCCTACGAGCAGTACTTC. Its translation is CADSSGPAYEQYF.